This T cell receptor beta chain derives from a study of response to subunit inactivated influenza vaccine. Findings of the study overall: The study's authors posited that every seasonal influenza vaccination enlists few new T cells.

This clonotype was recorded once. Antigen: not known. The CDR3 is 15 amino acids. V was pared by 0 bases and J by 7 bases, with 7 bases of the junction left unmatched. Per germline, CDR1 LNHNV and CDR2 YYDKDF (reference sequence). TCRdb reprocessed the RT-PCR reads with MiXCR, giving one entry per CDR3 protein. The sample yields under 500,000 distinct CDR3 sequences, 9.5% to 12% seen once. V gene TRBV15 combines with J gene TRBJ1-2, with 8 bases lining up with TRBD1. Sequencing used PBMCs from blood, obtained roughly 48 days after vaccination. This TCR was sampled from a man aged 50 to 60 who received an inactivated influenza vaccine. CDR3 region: CATSRDYAGQGGYTF. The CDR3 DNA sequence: TGTGCCACCAGCAGAGATTACGCAGGACAGGGTGGCTACACCTTC.